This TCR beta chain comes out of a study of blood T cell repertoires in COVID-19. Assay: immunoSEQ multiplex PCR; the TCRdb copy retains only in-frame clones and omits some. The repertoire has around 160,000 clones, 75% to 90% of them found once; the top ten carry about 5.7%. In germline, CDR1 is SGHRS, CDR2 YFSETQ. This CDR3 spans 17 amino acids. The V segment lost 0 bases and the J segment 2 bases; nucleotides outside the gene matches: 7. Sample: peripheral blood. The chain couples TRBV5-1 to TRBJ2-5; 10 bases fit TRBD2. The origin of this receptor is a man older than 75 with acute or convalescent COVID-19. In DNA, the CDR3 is TGCGCCAGCAGCTTGGTTCCGACTAGCGGGCAACAAGAGACCCAGTACTTC. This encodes CASSLVPTSGQQETQYF.